A selection of T cell receptor beta chains follows, all from one sample in a study of OX40 agonist ivuxolimab in advanced cancers. The method was immunoSEQ multiplex PCR; TCRdb's version includes in-frame clones alone and lacks a portion of them. Of 95,000 to 150,000 clones detected, around 93% appear once; the ten largest clones hold 0.15% to 0.19%. The sample consisted of CD4+ or CD8+ T cells sorted from blood, taken in a trial of the OX40 agonist ivuxolimab. All receptors come from an adult with an advanced solid tumor such as melanoma, head and neck, liver or kidney cancer. CDR3s leave out the opening cysteine and the closing phenylalanine or tryptophan.

J	V	CDR3
TRBJ1-5	TRBV6-5	ASSYTRAYNQPQH
TRBJ1-4	TRBV28	ASSVQGALEKLF
TRBJ1-1	TRBV19	ASSILDRGLRETEAF
TRBJ1-1	TRBV11-3	ASSSGPNTEAF
TRBJ1-3	TRBV15	ATSPWGTGAGNTIY
TRBJ2-3	TRBV9	ASSSRLSGVTDTQY
TRBJ2-6	TRBV5-4	ASIDNTRQSRANVLT
TRBJ1-4	TRBV28	ASSLSTASNEKLF
TRBJ2-2	TRBV7-3	ASSSRRASGGNTGELF
TRBJ2-1	TRBV6-5	ASSKLAGWEVEQF
TRBJ1-1	TRBV6-5	ASRATDRSTEAF
TRBJ2-7	TRBV11-2	ASSQESEQY
TRBJ1-1	TRBV7-8	ASSSSGVEAF
TRBJ2-7	TRBV6-5	ASSHRTGRYEQY
TRBJ2-3	TRBV11-2	ASSRLGGSSTDTQY
TRBJ1-2	TRBV7-8	ASSLDGRQICGYT
TRBJ1-4	TRBV4-2	ASSLTASGAVGATNEKLF
TRBJ2-3	TRBV5-1	ASSRDRSTDTQY
TRBJ1-1	TRBV4-1	ASSLGLSDTEAF
TRBJ2-2	TRBV4-1	ASSEGWTLGAGELF
TRBJ2-5	TRBV5-8	ASSFLAGAIQETQY
TRBJ2-3	TRBV27	ASSLIIGGGDTQY
TRBJ1-3	TRBV7-2	ASSPRSGSGNTIY
TRBJ2-1	TRBV6-5	ASTKGLAGVGEQF
TRBJ2-2	TRBV7-2	ASSFHRPNTGELF
TRBJ1-1	TRBV27	ASRIAGVLNTEAF
TRBJ2-1	TRBV14	ASSHLSGGSYNEQF
TRBJ2-3	TRBV21-1	ASSYGQGRTDTQY
TRBJ2-1	TRBV5-1	ASSSRDLDYNEQF
TRBJ1-1	TRBV7-3	ASSRQGGTEAF
TRBJ2-3	TRBV6-5	ASSYGVRGTDTQY
TRBJ1-1	TRBV2	ASSELEVRRTEAF
TRBJ1-2	TRBV6-5	ASSYEGDYGYT
TRBJ2-1	TRBV6-6	ASSGAYNEQF
TRBJ2-5	TRBV11-2	ASSSPGDRGLAAQETQY
TRBJ2-6	TRBV23-1	ASSGTGKASGANVLT
TRBJ1-2	TRBV19	ASGLGTAYGYT
TRBJ2-7	TRBV5-6	ASSFDSKQY
TRBJ1-1	TRBV10-2	ASSGQGRITEAF
TRBJ2-1	TRBV7-2	ASSQITDPTWF
TRBJ2-3	TRBV5-1	ASSLGTLTDTQY
TRBJ1-3	TRBV27	ASSVQGEGNTIY